Below, one T cell receptor beta chain is given with its context. Its antigen remains unknown. Germline CDR1 LNHDA, CDR2 SQIVND (reference sequence). The CDR3 length is 15 residues. V dropped 4 bases and J dropped 2; count of bases not matched to a gene: 8. TCRbeta library construction was performed incorporating unique molecular identifiers. TCRdb analysed the PCR reads with MiXCR anew, one entry per CDR3 protein. The table lists 200,000 to 300,000 distinct CDR3 sequences, roughly 26% of them singletons. This entry belongs to a study of T-cell reconstitution after alpha-beta-depleted transplantation in children. Findings and limits, study-wide: The authors attributed T-cell counts and diversity one year after transplant mostly to newly produced T cells. Surviving recipient T cells and thymic progenitors produced the high day-60 TCRbeta diversity seen in some patients. In patients about two months after transplant, alpha-beta T cells reportedly arose from several hundred expanded graft clones.

Sequenced material: PBMCs, taken before TCRalphabeta/CD19-depleted stem cell transplant. This TCR came from a girl aged 2-10 years with Fanconi anemia, due to receive a stem cell transplant. The rearrangement links TRBV19 to TRBJ2-7, with 7 bases aligning to TRBD1. This CDR3 is CASSTADRAAYEQYF. CDR3 bases: TGTGCCAGTAGTACCGCAGACAGGGCGGCCTACGAGCAGTACTTC.